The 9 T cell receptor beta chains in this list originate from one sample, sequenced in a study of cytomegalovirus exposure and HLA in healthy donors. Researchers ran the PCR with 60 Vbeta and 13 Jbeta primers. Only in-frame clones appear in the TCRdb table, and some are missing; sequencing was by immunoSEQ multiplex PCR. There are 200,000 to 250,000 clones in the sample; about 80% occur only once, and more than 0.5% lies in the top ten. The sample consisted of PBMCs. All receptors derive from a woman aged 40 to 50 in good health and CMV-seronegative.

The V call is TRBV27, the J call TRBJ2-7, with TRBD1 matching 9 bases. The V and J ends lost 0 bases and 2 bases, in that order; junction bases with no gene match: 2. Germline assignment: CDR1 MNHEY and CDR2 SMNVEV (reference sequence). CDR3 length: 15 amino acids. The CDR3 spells CASSLSGTGTYEQYF. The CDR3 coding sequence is TGTGCCAGCAGTTTATCTGGGACAGGGACCTACGAGCAGTACTTC.

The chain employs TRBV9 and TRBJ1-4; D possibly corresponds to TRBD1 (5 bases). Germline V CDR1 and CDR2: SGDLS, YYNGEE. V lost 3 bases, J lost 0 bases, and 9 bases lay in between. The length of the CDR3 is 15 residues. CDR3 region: CASSAPGATNEKLFF. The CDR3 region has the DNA TGTGCCAGCAGCGCCCCGGGGGCAACTAATGAAAAACTGTTTTTT.

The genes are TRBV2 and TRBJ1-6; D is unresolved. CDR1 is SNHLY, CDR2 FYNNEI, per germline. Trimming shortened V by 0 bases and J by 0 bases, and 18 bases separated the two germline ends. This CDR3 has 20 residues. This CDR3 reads CASSEALQWAQSSYNSPLHF. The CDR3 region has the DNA TGTGCCAGCAGTGAAGCGCTTCAGTGGGCGCAGAGCTCCTATAATTCACCCCTCCACTTT.

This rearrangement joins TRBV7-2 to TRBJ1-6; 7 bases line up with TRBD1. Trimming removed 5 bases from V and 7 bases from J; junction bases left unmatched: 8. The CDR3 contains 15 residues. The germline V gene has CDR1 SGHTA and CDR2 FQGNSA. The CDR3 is CASSPQGGINSPLHF. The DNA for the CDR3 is TGTGCCAGCAGCCCGCAGGGGGGAATCAATTCACCCCTCCACTTT.

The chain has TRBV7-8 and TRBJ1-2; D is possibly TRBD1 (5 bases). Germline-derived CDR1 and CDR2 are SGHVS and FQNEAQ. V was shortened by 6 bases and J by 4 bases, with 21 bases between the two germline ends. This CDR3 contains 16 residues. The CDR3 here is CASSVDSQSRAYGYTF. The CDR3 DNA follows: TGTGCCAGCAGTGTAGACAGTCAATCCAGGGCCTATGGCTACACCTTC.

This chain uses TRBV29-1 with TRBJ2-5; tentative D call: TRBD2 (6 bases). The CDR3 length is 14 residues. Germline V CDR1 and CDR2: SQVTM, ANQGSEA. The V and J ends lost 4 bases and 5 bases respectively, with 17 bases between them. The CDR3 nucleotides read TGCAGCGTTGCTTTTGTCGGTCGGGAGGAGACCCAGTACTTC. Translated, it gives CSVAFVGREETQYF.

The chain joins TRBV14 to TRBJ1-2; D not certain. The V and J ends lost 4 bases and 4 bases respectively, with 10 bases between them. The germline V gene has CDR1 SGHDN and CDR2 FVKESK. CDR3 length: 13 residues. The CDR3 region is CASSPGVAYGYTF. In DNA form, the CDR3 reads TGTGCCAGCAGCCCCGGGGTGGCCTATGGCTACACCTTC.

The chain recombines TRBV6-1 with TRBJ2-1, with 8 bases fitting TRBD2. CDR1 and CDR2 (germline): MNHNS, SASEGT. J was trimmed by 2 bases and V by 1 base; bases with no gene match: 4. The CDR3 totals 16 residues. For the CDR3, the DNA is TGTGCCAGCAGTGAAGACACTAGCGGAGCCTACAATGAGCAGTTCTTC. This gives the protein CASSEDTSGAYNEQFF.

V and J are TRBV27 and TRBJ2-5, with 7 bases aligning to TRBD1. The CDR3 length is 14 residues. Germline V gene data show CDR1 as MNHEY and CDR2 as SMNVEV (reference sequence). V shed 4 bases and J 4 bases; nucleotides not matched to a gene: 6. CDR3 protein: CASSSGQILETQYF. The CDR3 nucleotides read TGTGCCAGCAGTTCGGGACAGATCCTAGAGACCCAGTACTTC.